Below are 12 T cell receptor beta chains sequenced from a single sample in a study of blood T cell repertoires in COVID-19. Repertoires were generated with immunoSEQ multiplex PCR, while TCRdb's copy carries only in-frame clones and drops some. The table records about 87,000 clones, around 85% of them present only once. Sequencing was done on a sample of peripheral blood. All receptors come from a woman aged 80 or over with COVID-19, enrolled during active disease.

The CDR3 is CASSLDPGGAQYF. The DNA of the CDR3 is TGCGCCAGCAGCTTGGATCCGGGCGGGGCCCAGTACTTC. The chain links TRBV5-1 to TRBJ2-5; a possible D gene is TRBD2 (6 bases). The V gene's germline CDR1 is SGHRS and CDR2 YFSETQ. The V end was cut by 0 bases, the J end by 9 bases, with 12 bases between. The CDR3 has 13 amino acids.

The V call is TRBV27, the J call TRBJ2-2; 9 bases agree with TRBD1. V gave up 5 bases and J gave up 3 bases; unmatched junction bases: 4. Germline CDR1 is MNHEY and CDR2 is SMNVEV (reference sequence). The CDR3 consists of 15 residues. CDR3 protein: CASSPGQGYTGELFF. In DNA form, the CDR3 reads TGTGCCAGCAGTCCGGGACAGGGCTACACCGGGGAGCTGTTTTTT.

The CDR3 sequence: CASSPPTGGSFRETQYF. CDR3 sequence (DNA): TGTGCCAGCTCACCACCGACCGGCGGGAGCTTCAGAGAGACCCAGTACTTC. The chain is built from TRBV18 and TRBJ2-5; 7 nucleotides line up with TRBD2. CDR1 and CDR2 (germline): KGHSH, LQKENI. The V segment lost 0 bases and the J segment 4 bases; nucleotides outside the gene matches: 11. CDR3 length: 17 residues. Variable domain in full (rest from reference TRBV18 and TRBJ2-5): NAGVMQNPRHLVRRRGQEARLRCSPMKGHSHVYWYRQLPEEGLKFMVYLQKENIIDESGMPKERFSAEFPKEGPSILRIQQVVRGDSAAYFCASSPPTGGSFRETQYFGPGTRLLVL.

This chain links TRBV14 with TRBJ2-1, with TRBD2 identical over 11 bases. The CDR3 length is 19 residues. The V segment lost 3 bases and the J segment 0 bases; nucleotides outside the gene matches: 10. Germline V gene lookup returns CDR1 SGHDN and CDR2 FVKESK. The CDR3 DNA follows: TGTGCCAGCAGCCACCCGAGGCTAGCGGGGGGAAGCTCCTACAATGAGCAGTTCTTC. Translation: CASSHPRLAGGSSYNEQFF.

The V gene is TRBV30, the J gene TRBJ2-5; D not certain. CDR1 GTSNPN and CDR2 SVGIG come from the germline V gene (reference sequence). V gave up 3 bases and J gave up 5 bases, with 7 bases separating them. The CDR3 has 11 residues. The CDR3 coding sequence is TGTGCCTGGAGCCGTCAGGAGACCCAGTACTTC. This encodes CAWSRQETQYF.

The chain uses TRBV29-1 and TRBJ2-7; 14 bases are shared with TRBD2. Germline assignment: CDR1 SQVTM and CDR2 ANQGSEA. V shed 7 bases, J shed 4 bases, and the junction held 12 bases outside the gene matches. This CDR3 region has 16 residues. The CDR3 region is CSAEAVGLAGVYEQYF. The CDR3 DNA follows: TGCAGCGCCGAGGCGGTGGGACTAGCGGGGGTTTACGAGCAGTACTTC.

This clone was counted a few times. The gene calls are TRBV5-5 and TRBJ1-5; the D gene is possibly TRBD1 (5 bases). Germline V lookup: CDR1 SGHKS, CDR2 YYEKEE (reference sequence). The CDR3 has 15 residues. Trimming took 4 bases from V and 2 from J, leaving 13 bases between them. Written as DNA, the CDR3 is TGTGCCAGCAGCCCGGGGGAGGGTCGCAATCAGCCCCAGCATTTT. Amino acids: CASSPGEGRNQPQHF.

The chain joins TRBV9 to TRBJ2-7; 12 nucleotides line up with TRBD2. CDR3 length: 16 amino acids. The J segment lost 5 bases and the V segment lost 0 bases, leaving 6 bases of the junction unmatched. Germline lookup yields CDR1 SGDLS and CDR2 YYNGEE. The CDR3 region has the DNA TGTGCCAGCAGCGTAGGACTAGCGGGAGACCCTCACGAGCAGTACTTC. As protein: CASSVGLAGDPHEQYF.

This clone was observed a single time. This chain links TRBV18 with TRBJ2-6; no reliable D call. The germline V and J ends were trimmed by 0 bases and 0 bases, with 12 bases remaining between them. There are 18 residues in the CDR3. Germline CDR1 is KGHSH and CDR2 is LQKENI. The chain's CDR3 is CASSPPLGRVSGANVLTF. CDR3 nucleotides: TGTGCCAGCTCACCACCTCTAGGCAGAGTCTCTGGGGCCAACGTCCTGACTTTC.

This chain connects TRBV11-2 to TRBJ2-7; 13 bases fit TRBD2. V lost 3 bases to trimming and J lost 4 bases; unmatched junction nucleotides: 6. In germline, CDR1 is SGHAT, CDR2 FQNNGV. The CDR3 has 16 amino acids. The CDR3 reads CASSFGTSGTNYEQYF. The CDR3 DNA reads TGTGCCAGCAGCTTTGGGACTAGCGGGACCAATTACGAGCAGTACTTC.

This chain uses TRBV7-3 with TRBJ2-7, with 9 positions matching TRBD2. There are 16 residues in the CDR3. The V and J ends lost 0 bases and 1 base, in that order; junction bases with no gene match: 4. Germline loops: CDR1 SGHTA, CDR2 FQGTGA. The chain's CDR3 is CASSLTVSGGSYEQYF. CDR3 bases: TGTGCCAGCAGCTTAACGGTTAGCGGGGGATCCTACGAGCAGTACTTC. The whole variable domain, filled in from reference TRBV7-3 and TRBJ2-7, reads GAGVSQTPSNKVTEKGKYVELRCDPISGHTALYWYRQSLGQGPEFLIYFQGTGAADDSGLPNDRFFAVRPEGSVSTLKIQRTERGDSAVYLCASSLTVSGGSYEQYFGPGTRLTVT.

The V and J genes are TRBV11-3 and TRBJ2-7; 10 bases fit TRBD1. Looked up from germline, CDR1 is SGHNT and CDR2 is YENEEA. The length of the CDR3 is 14 residues. V shed 4 bases and J 1 base; nucleotides not matched to a gene: 1. The CDR3 spells CASSWGQGSYEQYF. CDR3 nucleotide sequence: TGTGCCAGCAGCTGGGGACAGGGGTCCTACGAGCAGTACTTC.